What follows describes a single T cell receptor (beta chain). Its matching antigen is unknown. This sample is part of a study of CD8 T cell repertoires and HIV-1 epitope variants. On the study more broadly: Twenty-five autologous and known Gag and Nef epitope variant peptides each stimulated T cells separately. Epitopes were three Gag families plus Nef HW9 and YT9. Enriched T cells were co-cultured with equal autologous T cell-negative cells.

Generated by immunoSEQ multiplex PCR, the TCRdb table keeps only in-frame clones and is missing some. The sample has around 5,000 clones, 66% seen once. Germline lookup yields CDR1 SGHNT and CDR2 YYREEE (reference sequence). The CDR3 is 14 amino acids. Trimming removed 0 bases from V and 5 bases from J; junction bases left unmatched: 4. Whole-study findings and limits: Nef KF9 drew 4 to 6 clonotypes and HW9 one, without TAALDMSHF responses.

The sequence was collected from a male donor with HIV. The rearrangement joins TRBV5-4 to TRBJ2-7, with 8 bases identical to TRBD2. The specimen sequenced was cultured CD8+ T cells derived from PBMCs. The CDR3 loop is CASSLGGGNNEQYF. CDR3 nucleotides: TGTGCCAGCAGCTTGGGCGGGGGGAACAACGAGCAGTACTTC.